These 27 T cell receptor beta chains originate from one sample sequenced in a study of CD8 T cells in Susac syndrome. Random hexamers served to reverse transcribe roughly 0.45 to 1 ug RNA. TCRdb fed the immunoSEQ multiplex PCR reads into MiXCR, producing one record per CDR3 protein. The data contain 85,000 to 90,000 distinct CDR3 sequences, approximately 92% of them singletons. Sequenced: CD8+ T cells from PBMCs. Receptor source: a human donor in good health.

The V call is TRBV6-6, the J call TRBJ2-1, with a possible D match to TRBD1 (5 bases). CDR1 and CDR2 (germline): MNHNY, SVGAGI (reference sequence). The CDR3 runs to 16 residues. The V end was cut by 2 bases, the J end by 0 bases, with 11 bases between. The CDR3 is CASSYDSSSSYNEQFF. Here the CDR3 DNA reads TGTGCCAGCAGTTACGACAGCTCGAGCTCCTACAATGAGCAGTTCTTC.

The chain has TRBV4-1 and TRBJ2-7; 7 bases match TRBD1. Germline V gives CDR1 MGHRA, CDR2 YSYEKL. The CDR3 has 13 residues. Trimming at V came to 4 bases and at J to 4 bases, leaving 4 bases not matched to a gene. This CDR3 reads CASSPDRMYEQYF. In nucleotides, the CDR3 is TGCGCCAGCAGCCCGGACAGGATGTACGAGCAGTACTTC.

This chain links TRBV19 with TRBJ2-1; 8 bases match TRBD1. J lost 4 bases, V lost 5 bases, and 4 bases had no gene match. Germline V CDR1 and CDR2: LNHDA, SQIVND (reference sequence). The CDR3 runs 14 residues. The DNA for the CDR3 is TGTGCCAGTAGTCTTCAGGGGGCGTACAATGAGCAGTTCTTC. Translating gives CASSLQGAYNEQFF.

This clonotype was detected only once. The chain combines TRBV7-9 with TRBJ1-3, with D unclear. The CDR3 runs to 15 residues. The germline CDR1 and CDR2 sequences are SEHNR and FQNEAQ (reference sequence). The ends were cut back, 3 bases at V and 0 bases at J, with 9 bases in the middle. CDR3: CASSFGGASGNTIYF. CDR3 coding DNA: TGTGCCAGCAGCTTTGGCGGAGCCTCTGGAAACACCATATATTTT.

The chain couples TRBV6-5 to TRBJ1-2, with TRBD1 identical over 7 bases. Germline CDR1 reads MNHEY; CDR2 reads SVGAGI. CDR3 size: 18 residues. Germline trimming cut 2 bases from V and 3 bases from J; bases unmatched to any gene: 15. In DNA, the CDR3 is TGTGCCAGCAGTTACCTAGCGTGGGCAGGGGGAATCGACTATGGCTACACCTTC. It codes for CASSYLAWAGGIDYGYTF.

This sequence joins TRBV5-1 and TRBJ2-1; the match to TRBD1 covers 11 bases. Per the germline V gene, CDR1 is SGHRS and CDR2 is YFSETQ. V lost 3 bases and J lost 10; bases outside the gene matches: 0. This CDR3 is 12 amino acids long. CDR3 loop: CASSWTGGEQFF. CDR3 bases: TGCGCCAGCAGCTGGACAGGGGGCGAGCAGTTCTTC.

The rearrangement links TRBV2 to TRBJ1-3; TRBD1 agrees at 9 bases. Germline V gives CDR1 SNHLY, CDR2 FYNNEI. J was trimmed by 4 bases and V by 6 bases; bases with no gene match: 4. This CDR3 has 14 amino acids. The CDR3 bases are TGTGCCAGCAGGAGGACAGGGGAGGGAAACACCATATATTTT. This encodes CASRRTGEGNTIYF.

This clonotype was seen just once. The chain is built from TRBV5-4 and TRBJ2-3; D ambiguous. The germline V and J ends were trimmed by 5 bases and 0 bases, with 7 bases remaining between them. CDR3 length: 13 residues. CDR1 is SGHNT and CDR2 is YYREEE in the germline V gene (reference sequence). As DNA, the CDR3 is TGTGCCAGCAGTTCATCTAGCACAGATACGCAGTATTTT. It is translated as CASSSSSTDTQYF.

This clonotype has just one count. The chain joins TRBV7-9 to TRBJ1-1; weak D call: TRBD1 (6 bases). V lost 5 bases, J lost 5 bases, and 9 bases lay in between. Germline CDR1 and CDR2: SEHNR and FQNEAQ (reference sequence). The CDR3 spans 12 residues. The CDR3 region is CASSPTGTEAFF. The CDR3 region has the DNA TGTGCCAGCAGCCCTACAGGGACTGAAGCTTTCTTT.

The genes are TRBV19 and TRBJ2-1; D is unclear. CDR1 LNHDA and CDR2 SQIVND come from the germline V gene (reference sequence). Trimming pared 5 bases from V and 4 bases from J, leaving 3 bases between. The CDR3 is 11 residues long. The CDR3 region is CASSVYNEQFF. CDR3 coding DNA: TGTGCCAGTAGTGTTTACAATGAGCAGTTCTTC.

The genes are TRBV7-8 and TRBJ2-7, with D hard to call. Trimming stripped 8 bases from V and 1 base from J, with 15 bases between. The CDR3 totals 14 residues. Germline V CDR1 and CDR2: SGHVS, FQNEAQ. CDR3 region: CASGDERRSYEQYF. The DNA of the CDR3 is TGTGCCAGCGGCGACGAGCGAAGATCCTACGAGCAGTACTTC.

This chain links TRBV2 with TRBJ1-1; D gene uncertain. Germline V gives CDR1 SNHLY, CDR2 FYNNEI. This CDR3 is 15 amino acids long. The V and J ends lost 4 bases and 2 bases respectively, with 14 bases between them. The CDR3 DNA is TGTGCCAGCAGTGTGTGGGCAGGCCGAAACACTGAAGCTTTCTTT. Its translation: CASSVWAGRNTEAFF. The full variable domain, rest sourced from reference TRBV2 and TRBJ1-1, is EPEVTQTPSHQVTQMGQEVILRCVPISNHLYFYWYRQILGQKVEFLVSFYNNEISEKSEIFDDQFSVERPDGSNFTLKIRSTKLEDSAMYFCASSVWAGRNTEAFFGQGTRLTVV.

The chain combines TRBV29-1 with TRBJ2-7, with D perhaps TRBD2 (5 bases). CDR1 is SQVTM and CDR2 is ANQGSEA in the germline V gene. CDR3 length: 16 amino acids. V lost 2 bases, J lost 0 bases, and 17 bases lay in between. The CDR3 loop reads CSVELLSRGSSYEQYF. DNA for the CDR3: TGCAGCGTTGAACTTCTATCCCGGGGAAGCTCCTACGAGCAGTACTTC.

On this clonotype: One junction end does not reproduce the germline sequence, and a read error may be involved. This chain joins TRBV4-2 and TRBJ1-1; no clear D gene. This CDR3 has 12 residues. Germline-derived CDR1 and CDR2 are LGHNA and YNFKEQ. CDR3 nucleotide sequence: TGTGCCAGCAGTCTAGGGAACACTGAAGTTTTCTTT. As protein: CASSLGNTEVFF.

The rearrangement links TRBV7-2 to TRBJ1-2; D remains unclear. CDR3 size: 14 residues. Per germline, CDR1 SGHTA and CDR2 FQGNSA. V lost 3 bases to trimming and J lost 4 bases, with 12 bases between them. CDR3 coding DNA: TGTGCCAGCAGCTTTTCGGACTTCGTCTATGGCTACACCTTC. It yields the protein CASSFSDFVYGYTF.

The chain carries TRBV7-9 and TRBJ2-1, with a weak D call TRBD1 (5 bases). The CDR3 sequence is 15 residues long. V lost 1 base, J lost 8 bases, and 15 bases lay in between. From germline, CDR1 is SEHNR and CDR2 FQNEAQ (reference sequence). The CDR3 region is CASSLEGRLRDEQFF. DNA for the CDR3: TGTGCCAGCAGCTTAGAGGGCAGGCTCAGGGATGAGCAGTTCTTC.

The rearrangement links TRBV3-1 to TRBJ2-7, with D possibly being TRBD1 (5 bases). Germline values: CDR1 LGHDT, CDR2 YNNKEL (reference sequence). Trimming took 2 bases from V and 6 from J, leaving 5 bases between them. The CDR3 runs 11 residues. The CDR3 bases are TGTGCCAGCAGCCAAAGGGGCGAGCAGTACTTC. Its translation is CASSQRGEQYF.

The CDR3 sequence: CASSIGGITGELFF. The CDR3, as DNA: TGTGCCAGTAGTATCGGGGGGATCACCGGGGAGCTGTTTTTT. The chain employs TRBV19 and TRBJ2-2; 7 bases line up with TRBD2. The CDR3 is 14 residues long. Per the germline V gene, CDR1 is LNHDA and CDR2 is SQIVND (reference sequence). Losses at the gene ends were 3 bases for V and 4 bases for J; bases not matched to a gene: 2.

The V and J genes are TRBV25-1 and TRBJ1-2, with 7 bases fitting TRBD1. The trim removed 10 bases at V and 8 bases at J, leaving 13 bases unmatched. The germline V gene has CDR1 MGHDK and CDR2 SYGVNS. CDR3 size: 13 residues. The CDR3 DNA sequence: TGTGCCATCAAGGGGAGGGGGCTTAAGGGCTACACCTTC. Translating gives CAIKGRGLKGYTF.

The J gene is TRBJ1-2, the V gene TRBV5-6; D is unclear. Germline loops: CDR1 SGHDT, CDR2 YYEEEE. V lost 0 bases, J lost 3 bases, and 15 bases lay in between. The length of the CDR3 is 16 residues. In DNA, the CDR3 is TGTGCCAGCAGCTTGGAATTGGAACCACTATACTATGGCTACACCTTC. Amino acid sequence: CASSLELEPLYYGYTF. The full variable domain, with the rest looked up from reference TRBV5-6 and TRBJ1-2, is DAGVTQSPTHLIKTRGQQVTLRCSPKSGHDTVSWYQQALGQGPQFIFQYYEEEERQRGNFPDRFSGHQFPNYSSELNVNALLLGDSALYLCASSLELEPLYYGYTFGSGTRLTVV.

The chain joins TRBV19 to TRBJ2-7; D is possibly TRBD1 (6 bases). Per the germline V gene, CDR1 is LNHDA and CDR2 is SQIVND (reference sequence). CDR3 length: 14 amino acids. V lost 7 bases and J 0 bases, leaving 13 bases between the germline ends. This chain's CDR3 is CASNLGDNSYEQYF. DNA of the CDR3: TGTGCCAGTAACTTAGGGGACAACTCCTACGAGCAGTACTTC.

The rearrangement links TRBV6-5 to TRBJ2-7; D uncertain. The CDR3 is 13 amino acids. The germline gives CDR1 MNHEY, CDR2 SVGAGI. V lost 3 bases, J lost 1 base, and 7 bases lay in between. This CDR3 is CASSYKGSYEQYF. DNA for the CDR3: TGTGCCAGCAGTTATAAGGGATCCTACGAGCAGTACTTC.

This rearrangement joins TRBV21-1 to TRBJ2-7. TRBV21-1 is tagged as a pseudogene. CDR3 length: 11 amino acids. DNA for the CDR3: TGTGCCAGCAGCAGACGCTACGAGCAGTACTTC. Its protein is CASSRRYEQYF.

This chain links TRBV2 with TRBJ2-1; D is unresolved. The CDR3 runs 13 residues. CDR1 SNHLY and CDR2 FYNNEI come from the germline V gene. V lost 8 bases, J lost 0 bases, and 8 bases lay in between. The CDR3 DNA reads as TGTGCCAGCCTCGATATCTCCTACAATGAGCAGTTCTTC. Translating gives CASLDISYNEQFF.

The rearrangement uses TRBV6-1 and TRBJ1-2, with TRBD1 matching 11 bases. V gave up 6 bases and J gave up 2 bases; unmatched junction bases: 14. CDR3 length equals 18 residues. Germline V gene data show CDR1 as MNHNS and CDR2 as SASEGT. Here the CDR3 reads CASRGGTGGFGGNYGYTF. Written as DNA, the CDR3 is TGTGCCAGCAGAGGCGGGACAGGGGGTTTCGGGGGCAACTATGGCTACACCTTC.

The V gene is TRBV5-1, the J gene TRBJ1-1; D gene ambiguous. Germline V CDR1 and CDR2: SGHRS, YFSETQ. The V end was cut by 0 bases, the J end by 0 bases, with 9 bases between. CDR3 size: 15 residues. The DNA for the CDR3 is TGCGCCAGCAGCTTGGACAGTCTGATGAACACTGAAGCTTTCTTT. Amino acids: CASSLDSLMNTEAFF.

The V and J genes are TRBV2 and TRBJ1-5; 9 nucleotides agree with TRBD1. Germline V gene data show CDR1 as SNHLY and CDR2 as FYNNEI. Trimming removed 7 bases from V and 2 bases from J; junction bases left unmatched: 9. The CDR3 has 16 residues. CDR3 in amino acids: CASTGTGTGGNQPQHF. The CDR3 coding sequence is TGTGCCAGCACCGGGACAGGGACGGGTGGCAATCAGCCCCAGCATTTT.